These 4 T cell receptor beta chains were all obtained from the same sample, sequenced in a study of siplizumab effects on memory and regulatory T cells (dated by TCRdb to between 2018 and 2021). Library construction relied on the immunoSEQ multiplex PCR assay. The immuneACCESS repertoire file appears here via TCRdb, limited to in-frame rearrangements. These files lack a portion of the clones; in checked studies, under half of the deficit traces to unresolved V genes, and the cause of the others is not known. The sample table contains roughly 100,000 clones; only one count was recorded for roughly nine tenths of them. 1% to 1.3% of the sample lies in the top ten. Sample: CD4+ T cells sorted from blood. These receptor sequences come from a human donor in good health.

The chain uses TRBV11-2 and TRBJ2-2, with 8 bases aligning to TRBD1. With V trimmed by 4 bases and J by 6 bases, 13 bases remained unmatched. Germline CDR1 and CDR2: SGHAT and FQNNGV. The CDR3 has 17 residues. The CDR3 DNA is TGTGCCAGCAGCTCGCATAAAGGACAGGGAGGATCCGGGGAGCTGTTTTTT. Protein sequence: CASSSHKGQGGSGELFF.

This clone showed up just once. In nucleotides, the CDR3 is TGTGCCAGCAGCTTAGGGACAGCTGAAGAGACCCAGTACTTC. Translation: CASSLGTAEETQYF. This rearrangement joins TRBV7-6 to TRBJ2-5; possible D gene TRBD1, 6 bases. V was shortened by 1 base and J by 3 bases, with 9 bases between the two germline ends. In germline, CDR1 is SGHVS, CDR2 FNYEAQ. The CDR3 is 14 amino acids.

The chain couples TRBV11-2 to TRBJ2-3; a possible D gene is TRBD2 (5 bases). The germline CDR1 and CDR2 sequences are SGHAT and FQNNGV. This CDR3 is built from 15 residues. Trimming left V 3 bases short and J 2 bases short, with 12 bases between. The CDR3 is CASSFSGGITDTQYF. The CDR3 DNA is TGTGCCAGCAGCTTCAGCGGAGGTATCACAGATACGCAGTATTTT.

The chain has TRBV27 and TRBJ2-7; weak D call: TRBD1 (6 bases). Looked up from germline, CDR1 is MNHEY and CDR2 is SMNVEV (reference sequence). This CDR3 is 14 amino acids long. The ends were cut back, 3 bases at V and 4 bases at J, with 13 bases in the middle. The CDR3 nucleotides read TGTGCCAGCAGTTTTACAGGGTTCCAATACGAGCAGTACTTC. It codes for CASSFTGFQYEQYF.